This TCR beta chain was sequenced for a study of cytomegalovirus exposure and HLA in healthy donors (dated by TCRdb to about 2017). Regarding the research as a whole: An earlier analysis of 587 of the donors reported about 260 Gb of sequence data and roughly 120 million unique TCR beta sequences obtained from about 180 million T cells. HLA typing covered class I and class II loci at four-digit resolution. Roughly 5 DR-DQ haplotypes were treated as single units for association and clustering because of strong linkage in the cohort. The T cell repertoires of 670 or so subjects were profiled by immunosequencing and related to cytomegalovirus serostatus. A later analysis re-examined previously published TCR beta repertoires from roughly 720 donors and added high-resolution HLA genotyping to investigate patterns of TCR occurrence. Of the roughly 400 genotyped donors, around 81% fell in the genetic ancestry cluster associated with self-reported Caucasian donors. About 320 gigabases of sequencing data and 70 million to 85 million unique TCR sequences were included in an early release covering 550 to 650 HLA-typed donors. Typing coverage differed by locus: A, B, C, DRB1 and DQB1 were typed in roughly 620-630 donors, DQA1 in 522, DPA1 in nearly 610, and DPB1 in around 440. A later genetic analysis took genome-wide SNP genotypes for about 55% of the 666 donors and used that subset as a discovery cohort. On average, approximately 250,000 unique TCR beta nucleotide sequences were sequenced per donor among fewer than 500 genotyped donors of the cohort, with roughly 19% of those sequences being non-productive. Every repertoire in the discovery cohort had been generated on one and the same sequencing platform. Alongside the repertoire data, information on donor age, sex, ethnicity and CMV serostatus was compiled. Rather than using new phenotypic data, the later analysis identified candidate immune exposures from TCR beta sequences and from how often those sequences occurred across donors. A separate validation cohort of about 110 different subjects was used in addition to the roughly 620-subject first cohort. To predict cytomegalovirus infection status, the study brought together high-throughput TCR immunosequencing, statistical association of individual TCRs with disease status, and machine learning. The study aimed to test whether signatures of past pathogen exposure could be identified by cataloging public T cell receptors. To decide whether each TCR beta V gene segment behaved as functional or pseudogenic, an earlier analysis of some 570 of the donors relied on high-throughput TCR beta sequencing.

To note about this clone: Its antigen has not been determined. No base qualities exist here, and no much larger clone lies one base off it.

Libraries were constructed by the immunoSEQ multiplex PCR assay. For the multiplex PCR, a mixture combining 60 forward primers for TCR Vbeta segments and 13 reverse primers for TCR Jbeta segments was used. Amplification of the CDR3 region of rearranged TCR beta genes was performed with a multiplex PCR assay on genomic DNA. The amplified TCR beta libraries were sequenced on the Illumina HiSeq System as 87-base-pair reads. The source study handled its data this way. A later analysis counted about 80 million unique TCR beta chains across the 650 to 800 repertoires, and approximately 11 million of these chains were shared by at least two donors. A nearest-neighbor algorithm error-corrected the raw reads and collapsed the reads into unique sequences, merging closely related sequences to remove PCR and sequencing errors. CDR3 sequences were aligned to IMGT reference sequences to assign V, D and J gene segments. For a sequence to be retained, a match of at least six nucleotides to both a V gene segment and a J gene segment was required. Rearrangements were classified as productive when the CDR3 lacked stop codons and remained in frame with V and J, and all other rearrangements were classified as non-productive. Following IMGT convention, CDR3 was defined as the stretch from the second conserved V-encoded cysteine up to the conserved J-encoded phenylalanine. Sequences without an unambiguous match to a single V gene segment were excluded from the earlier analysis of approximately 560 of the donors. An earlier analysis of 500 to 700 of the donors classified V segments as functional when productive rearrangements were above 56.7% and as segregating when the standard deviation between donors was above 5%. To diagnose cytomegalovirus status from the catalog of TCR beta chain sequences, a statistical classification framework was built. V and J gene assignment, in a later analysis, came from comparing TCR nucleotide sequences with IMGT/GENE-DB human TR gene sequences. A later analysis assigned CDR3 sequences and most-parsimonious VDJ recombination scenarios with the TCRdist pipeline. In a later analysis, every TCR beta chain was defined by the combination of its CDR3 amino acid sequence and its V-gene family, and reads without a unique V-gene family were dropped. In a later analysis, 450 to 600 highly shared, low-generation-probability nucleotide sequences were removed to address suspected cross-contamination and a sequencing artifact. In a later analysis, a clonal expansion index for each public chain was calculated from normalized within-repertoire ranks of inferred template counts. Generation probabilities in a later analysis came from a VDJ recombination model fitted to out-of-frame rearrangements, and those results were checked against IGoR. A later analysis scored TCR-TCR, TCR-HLA and TCR-CMV co-occurrence with hypergeometric tests, applying a repertoire-size bias correction to TCR pairs. A later analysis estimated false discovery rates by permuting HLA or CMV assignments 20 times. In a later analysis, co-occurring TCRs were grouped using DBSCAN, with TCRdist sequence similarity added in when clustering inside HLA-allele-positive subsets. Repertoires with fewer than 30,000 or more than 120,000 public chains were left out of co-occurrence clustering, as were four to six repertoires with anomalous nucleotide sharing. The immuneACCESS repertoire file appears here via TCRdb, limited to in-frame rearrangements. These files lack a portion of the clones; in checked studies, under half of the deficit traces to unresolved V genes, and the cause of the others is not known. That table furnishes V, J and clone size, whereas the DNA furnished D and trimming. The sample table lists about 160,000 clones, roughly 81% of them with a count of one. In total, the top ten clones hold less than 15% of the sample.

The germline V gene (reference sequence) provides CDR1 LNHDA and CDR2 SQIVND. V and J are trimmed by 5 bases and 3 bases, and the gene matches miss 12 bases of the junction. Including the terminal cysteine and phenylalanine, the CDR3 comprises 17 residues. Only the CDR3 portion is preserved as DNA: 51 bases, with reading frame beginning at the first base. General study outcomes and caveats: A further reported finding was that TCR beta sequences accurately predicted the HLA-A and HLA-B alleles for most subjects in the first cohort. When HLA alleles, especially DR and DQ, strongly co-occurred, attributing TCR associations to individual alleles was difficult. Linkage disequilibrium might explain the correlated functional status among segregating V segments, but an unknown experimental factor could not be excluded. A later analysis found that most CMV-associated TCR beta chains appeared HLA-restricted, with HLA associations seemingly driven largely by CMV exposure. A group of highly shared sequence variants was considered likely to be a technical artifact of the sequencing pipeline. A few of the identified cytomegalovirus-associated TCR beta chains were confirmed in vitro to be specific for cytomegalovirus antigens. In a later analysis, TCR association rates were found to vary across HLA loci, with the most associated TCRs seen for DRB1 alleles and the fewest for HLA-C alleles. According to a later analysis, parvovirus B19, influenza, CMV and Epstein-Barr virus appeared linked to several top co-occurrence clusters. V-gene and J-gene trimming of TCR beta chains was associated with a missense DCLRE1C variant in a later genetic analysis, and the association was replicated in an independent cohort. The authors suggested that the approach could potentially be extended to other disease states and immunological phenotypes. Cytomegalovirus status was reported to be diagnosed by the classifier with high specificity and sensitivity in both the original and validation cohorts. HLA typing was unavailable for some donors at each locus, so association tests used only the typed subset. Because counts were too low, roughly 16 rarely observed V segments, including chromosome 9 orphons, were left out of the earlier analysis of 587 of the donors. A total of 164 TCR beta chains were listed by the study as associated with cytomegalovirus. The 87-base-pair reads could not distinguish some IMGT-functional V segments, including TRBV6-2 and TRBV6-3, so those segments were excluded. Most TCR sequences were seen in very few donors, while some public TCRs were found in many individuals. Presence/absence analyses assumed roughly uniform sequencing depth across donors, an assumption that may not hold. In this cohort, only TCR beta chains were sequenced, and detectable features were limited by the absence of alpha or paired-chain data. In a later analysis, HLA-associated TCR beta chains showed more clonal expansion and lower generation probabilities than non-associated chains that were equally common. In an earlier analysis of around 600 of the donors, most TCR beta V segments appeared in productive rearrangements about 90% or about 30% of the time, broadly matching IMGT annotations. A later genetic analysis reported fewer N-insertions in productive TCRs among donors in an Asian-associated ancestry cluster than the roughly 720-donor mean. CMV serostatus was the only immune exposure information available for the cohort. In a later analysis, 15,000 to 20,000 TCR beta sequences were associated with specific HLA alleles at a false discovery rate of 0.05.

The cohort comprised 550 to 700 healthy bone marrow donors. At the time of sampling, every cohort member was nominally healthy, though immune exposures that went unrecorded were likely present. The donor tested CMV seronegative and was one of the 352 seronegative cohort members. A peripheral blood sample was provided by each donor, and peripheral blood mononuclear cells were used for TCR beta sequencing. The Qiagen DNeasy Blood Extraction Kit was used to extract genomic DNA from the blood cell samples. Here the chain combines TRBV19 and TRBJ1-5; the central 8 bases match TRBD1. The TCR comes from a woman aged 45 to 65 in good health and CMV-seronegative. The specimen was PBMCs. The CDR3 region has the sequence CASSPRRAGGFNQPQHF. The DNA is as follows: TGTGCCAGTAGTCCCCGCCGCGCAGGGGGCTTCAATCAGCCCCAGCATTTT.